These T cell receptor beta chains were read from a single sample in a study of cytomegalovirus exposure and HLA in healthy donors. TCRdb's table, derived via immunoSEQ multiplex PCR, lists solely in-frame clones and lacks some. The sample yields roughly 190,000 clones, around 84% seen once. Specimen: PBMCs. These receptor sequences come from a woman in her late teens or twenties in good health and CMV-seronegative. Both conserved end residues are trimmed from each CDR3.

CDR3	V	length	J
ASSHITLRGAGTEAF	TRBV14	15	TRBJ1-1
AISADRGRMDSNQPQH	TRBV10-3	16	TRBJ1-5
AWSATAGGRQY	TRBV30	11	TRBJ2-7
AILRTGGSTNTEAF	TRBV2	14	TRBJ1-1
ASSLPGQGYYGYT	TRBV5-4	13	TRBJ1-2
VSSQGDRGQEKLF	TRBV4-2	13	TRBJ1-4
ASSLAGGDGYT	TRBV5-6	11	TRBJ1-2
ASSRGQGEGYT	TRBV6-6	11	TRBJ1-2
AWNRGSNNSPLH	TRBV30	12	TRBJ1-6
ATFYGGETEAF	TRBV6-6	11	TRBJ1-1
ASSLGAQGSTEAF	TRBV7-2	13	TRBJ1-1
ASSYLGQVTYNEQF	TRBV6-6	14	TRBJ2-1
ASSSVVQGVSYGYT	TRBV4-1	14	TRBJ1-2
ASSVWTSGATDTQY	TRBV7-8	14	TRBJ2-3
SVEEAGTRLKLF	TRBV29-1	12	TRBJ1-4
ASSPGTSGGFSTDTQY	TRBV27	16	TRBJ2-3
ASSLAYRGEEAF	TRBV28	12	TRBJ1-1
ASSLIQGSTDTQY	TRBV28	13	TRBJ2-3
ASSINRLRQETQY	TRBV5-4	13	TRBJ2-5
AWSGGRGREETQY	TRBV30	13	TRBJ2-5
ASSPSGETQY	TRBV6-5	10	TRBJ2-5
ASSVDPAQGNSPLH	TRBV2	14	TRBJ1-6
ASRGWDRGQTQY	TRBV5-8	12	TRBJ2-5
ASRELGETQY	TRBV11-2	10	TRBJ2-5
ASGSGSYTYGGQY	TRBV27	13	TRBJ2-7
ASSLRGRGNEKLF	TRBV4-2	13	TRBJ1-4
ASIKLQAYEQY	TRBV2	11	TRBJ2-7
ASSLLGAGTGGLEQY	TRBV5-1	15	TRBJ2-7
ASSSRQAYGYT	TRBV7-2	11	TRBJ1-2
ASSSMTPNTGELF	TRBV6-5	13	TRBJ2-2
ASSLDSDQPQH	TRBV28	11	TRBJ1-5
SALDRIEY	TRBV29-1	8	TRBJ2-7
ASSLEGVGTEAF	TRBV7-9	12	TRBJ1-1
ASSLTNGMRSEAF	TRBV7-3	13	TRBJ1-1
ASSETSGSGGEQF	TRBV9	13	TRBJ2-1
ASSPSRGANEQF	TRBV4-1	12	TRBJ2-1
ASSESRTNLD	TRBV10-1	10	TRBJ2-7
ASSLRLTNTEAF	TRBV11-3	12	TRBJ1-1
ASSIGARGGQPQH	TRBV19	13	TRBJ1-5
ASSLHGGQGNEQF	TRBV6-5	13	TRBJ2-1
ASSLRTARQPQY	TRBV7-2	12	TRBJ2-5
ASSSVRTARGDYGYT	TRBV7-4	15	TRBJ1-2
ASGGSPGNTIY	TRBV28	11	TRBJ1-3
ASSPSTEALNEKLF	TRBV18	14	TRBJ1-4
ASSLGSAGLSYEQY	TRBV5-4	14	TRBJ2-7
ASSPTGGNQPQH	TRBV19	12	TRBJ1-5
ASSLVSGGASETQY	TRBV7-2	14	TRBJ2-5
ASSLSGRTTYNEQF	TRBV5-1	14	TRBJ2-1
ASSYLAGSYNEQF	TRBV5-1	13	TRBJ2-1
ASSVAQASGNTIY	TRBV9	13	TRBJ1-3
SVGGLAGSHEQF	TRBV29-1	12	TRBJ2-1
ASKQDHSGANVLT	TRBV19	13	TRBJ2-6
ASSLARAGGSYEQY	TRBV11-3	14	TRBJ2-7
ASSLGTSGTGELF	TRBV4-1	13	TRBJ2-2
ASSSDLAREQY	TRBV5-1	11	TRBJ2-7
ASSQEDRGAYGYT	TRBV4-2	13	TRBJ1-2
ASSYSSADIGSPLH	TRBV6-5	14	TRBJ1-6
ASSQTSGRIRGIYEQY	TRBV14	16	TRBJ2-7
ASSGPSGRRNEQF	TRBV11-3	13	TRBJ2-1